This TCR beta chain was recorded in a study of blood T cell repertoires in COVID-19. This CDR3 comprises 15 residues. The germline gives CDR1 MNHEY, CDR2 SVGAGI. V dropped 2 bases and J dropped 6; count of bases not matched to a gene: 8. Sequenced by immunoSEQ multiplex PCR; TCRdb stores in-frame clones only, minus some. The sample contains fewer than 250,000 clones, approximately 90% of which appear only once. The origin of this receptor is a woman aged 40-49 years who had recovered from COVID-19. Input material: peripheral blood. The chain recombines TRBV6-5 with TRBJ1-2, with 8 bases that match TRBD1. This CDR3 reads CASSYQKGQANGYTF. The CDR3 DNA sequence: TGTGCCAGCAGTTACCAGAAGGGACAGGCAAATGGCTACACCTTC.